This T cell receptor (beta chain) was documented in a study of identifying expanded T cells in peripheral blood. During the collection period, no donor immune events like infections were recorded. Assay: immunoSEQ multiplex PCR; the TCRdb copy retains only in-frame clones and omits some. The data contain over 100,000 clones, about 85% of them singletons. CDR3 length: 14 amino acids. J lost 9 bases, V lost 1 base, and 8 bases had no gene match. Germline CDR1 reads SGHRS; CDR2 reads YFSETQ. The clonotype was recovered from a person aged 18 to 70 in good health. Sequencing was carried out using blood. The chain links TRBV5-1 to TRBJ1-2; 8 nucleotides line up with TRBD1. The CDR3 protein is CASSLRETGARYTF. CDR3 bases: TGCGCCAGCAGCTTGCGTGAGACAGGGGCTCGCTACACCTTC.